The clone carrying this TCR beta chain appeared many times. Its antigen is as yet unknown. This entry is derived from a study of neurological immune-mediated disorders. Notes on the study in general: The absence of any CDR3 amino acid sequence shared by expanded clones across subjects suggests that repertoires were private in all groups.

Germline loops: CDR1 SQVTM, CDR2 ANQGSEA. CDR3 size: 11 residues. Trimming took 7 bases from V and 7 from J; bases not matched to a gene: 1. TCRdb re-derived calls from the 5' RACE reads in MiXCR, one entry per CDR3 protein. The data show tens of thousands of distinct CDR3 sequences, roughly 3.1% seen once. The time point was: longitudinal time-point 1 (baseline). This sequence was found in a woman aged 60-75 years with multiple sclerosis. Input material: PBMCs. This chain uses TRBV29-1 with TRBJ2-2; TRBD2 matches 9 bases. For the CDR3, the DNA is TGCAGCGCAGCGGGGGGCGGGGAGCTGTTTTTT. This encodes CSAAGGGELFF.